Following are 26 T cell receptor beta chains from one sample sequenced in a study of yellow fever vaccine responses in identical twins. In TCRdb, the RT-PCR reads were re-called with MiXCR into one record per CDR3 protein. The sample has around 20,000 distinct CDR3 sequences, approximately 71% seen once. The source material was T cells from blood (PBMCs), unsorted or a sorted subset (not recorded which), sampled before or after yellow fever vaccination (not recorded which). These TCRs come from a woman aged 18-30 years who received the yellow fever vaccine.

The rearrangement joins TRBV11-2 to TRBJ1-6, with TRBD1 matching 9 bases. V was clipped by 6 bases and J by 10 bases; unmatched bases: 7. CDR3 length: 14 amino acids. Germline V gene sequence: CDR1 SGHAT, CDR2 FQNNGV. CDR3 region: CASSPDRGRSPLHF. CDR3 DNA: TGTGCCAGCAGTCCCGACAGGGGGAGGTCACCCCTCCACTTT.

This clonotype was seen a single time. This sequence joins TRBV7-9 and TRBJ2-3; 8 nucleotides agree with TRBD2. The germline CDR1 and CDR2 sequences are SEHNR and FQNEAQ (reference sequence). The trim removed 5 bases at V and 2 bases at J, leaving 6 bases unmatched. The CDR3 loop spans 15 amino acids. The DNA for the CDR3 is TGTGCCAGCAGCCCGAGCGGGGGCTACACAGATACGCAGTATTTT. This gives the protein CASSPSGGYTDTQYF.

The rearrangement joins TRBV12-5 to TRBJ1-5, with no clear D. The CDR3 consists of 11 residues. V shed 5 bases and J shed 5 bases, with 4 bases lying between them. The germline CDR1 and CDR2 sequences are LGHNT and FRNRAP. The CDR3 sequence: CASGVDQPQHF. CDR3 DNA: TGTGCTAGTGGTGTGGATCAGCCCCAGCATTTT. The entire variable domain, with the rest obtained from reference TRBV12-5 and TRBJ1-5, is as follows: DARVTQTPRHKVTEMGQEVTMRCQPILGHNTVFWYRQTMMQGLELLAYFRNRAPLDDSGMPKDRFSAEMPDATLATLKIQPSEPRDSAVYFCASGVDQPQHFGDGTRLSIL.

The rearrangement links TRBV11-2 to TRBJ2-1, with 8 nucleotides matching TRBD2. The V segment lost 1 base and the J segment 1 base; nucleotides outside the gene matches: 9. Germline V lookup: CDR1 SGHAT, CDR2 FQNNGV. This CDR3 is built from 18 residues. CDR3 nucleotides: TGTGCCAGCAGCTTAGTAATCGGGAGGGCTACTTCCTACAATGAGCAGTTCTTC. This encodes CASSLVIGRATSYNEQFF.

This chain links TRBV2 with TRBJ2-7; 10 nucleotides line up with TRBD1. Germline assignment: CDR1 SNHLY and CDR2 FYNNEI. Trimming removed 7 bases from V and 5 bases from J; junction bases left unmatched: 11. CDR3 length: 15 amino acids. The CDR3, as DNA: TGTGCCAGCACCGTACCGGGACAGGGGATGGACGAGCAGTACTTC. Translated: CASTVPGQGMDEQYF.

This chain uses TRBV18 with TRBJ1-6; D is ambiguous. Germline lookup yields CDR1 KGHSH and CDR2 LQKENI. Trimming took off 6 bases at V and 9 bases at J, with 21 bases between the two ends. This CDR3 contains 16 residues. The CDR3 DNA sequence: TGTGCCAGCTCCCGCTCGATCGTCTCTGGATCTTCACCCCTCCACTTT. It yields the protein CASSRSIVSGSSPLHF.

This clonotype was detected only a few times. The chain recombines TRBV7-6 with TRBJ2-4, with D perhaps given as TRBD1 or TRBD2 (5 bases each). The germline gives CDR1 SGHVS, CDR2 FNYEAQ. Trimming removed 2 bases at V and 3 bases at J, with 8 bases between. The length of the CDR3 is 14 residues. CDR3 coding DNA: TGTGCCAGCAGCTTATCAGGGAGCAAAAACATTCAGTACTTC. It encodes CASSLSGSKNIQYF. Full variable domain (rest looked up from reference TRBV7-6 and TRBJ2-4): GAGVSQSPRYKVTKRGQDVALRCDPISGHVSLYWYRQALGQGPEFLTYFNYEAQQDKSGLPNDRFSAERPEGSISTLTIQRTEQRDSAMYRCASSLSGSKNIQYFGAGTRLSVL.

V is TRBV3-1 and J is TRBJ1-6, with D unclear. Trimming took off 5 bases at V and 0 bases at J, with 11 bases between the two ends. The V gene's germline CDR1 is LGHDT and CDR2 YNNKEL (reference sequence). This CDR3 is 16 amino acids long. CDR3 in DNA: TGTGCCAGCAGCGCCTCGGATTACTCCTATAATTCACCCCTCCACTTT. It codes for CASSASDYSYNSPLHF.

The V and J genes are TRBV2 and TRBJ1-5; 9 positions match TRBD1. From germline, CDR1 is SNHLY and CDR2 FYNNEI. The CDR3 is 13 residues long. The ends lost 7 bases at V and 6 bases at J; junction bases unmatched: 4. CDR3 nucleotide sequence: TGTGCCAGCACGGGACAGGGCACTCAGCCCCAGCATTTT. The encoded protein is CASTGQGTQPQHF.

This chain links TRBV11-1 with TRBJ2-1; TRBD2 is a possible D gene (5 bases). The CDR3 is 16 residues long. V lost 4 bases and J lost 0, with 13 bases in between. CDR1 is SGHAT and CDR2 is FQDESV in the germline V gene (reference sequence). The DNA of the CDR3 is TGTGCCAGCAGCTCCCCCCCGGGGAGCTCCTACAATGAGCAGTTCTTC. Amino acid sequence: CASSSPPGSSYNEQFF.

J is TRBJ2-5 and V is TRBV2; D perhaps matches TRBD2 (6 bases). Germline V gene lookup returns CDR1 SNHLY and CDR2 FYNNEI. The CDR3 is made up of 12 amino acids. Trimming took off 6 bases at V and 6 bases at J, with 11 bases between the two ends. CDR3 sequence: CASRGTVKTQYF. The CDR3, as DNA: TGTGCCAGCAGGGGGACTGTCAAGACCCAGTACTTC.

The chain is built from TRBV10-3 and TRBJ1-1, with 8 nucleotides matching TRBD1. After removal of 3 bases from V and 4 bases from J, the junction contained 10 bases not matched to a gene. There are 16 residues in the CDR3. Germline V lookup: CDR1 ENHRY, CDR2 SYGVKD. CDR3: CAISDPSRGLPTEAFF. CDR3 nucleotides: TGTGCCATCAGTGACCCGTCCAGGGGGCTCCCCACTGAAGCTTTCTTT.

The chain has TRBV29-1 and TRBJ2-1, with D unclear. Germline values: CDR1 SQVTM, CDR2 ANQGSEA. The CDR3 runs to 13 residues. Between the trimmed V and J ends, which lost 1 base and 6 bases, there was a span of 10 bases. The DNA for the CDR3 is TGCAGCGTTGAAGTTGGCAGACCCAATGAGCAGTTCTTC. Its protein product is CSVEVGRPNEQFF.

This clonotype was observed once. The gene calls are TRBV11-1 and TRBJ1-4; tentative D call: TRBD1 (5 bases). Deletions cut 3 bases from V and 8 bases from J, with 19 bases between. CDR1 and CDR2 from the germline V gene are SGHAT and FQDESV (reference sequence). This CDR3 is built from 16 residues. The CDR3 is CASSFGRGYAEEKLFF. The DNA of the CDR3 is TGTGCCAGCAGCTTCGGGAGGGGATATGCGGAAGAAAAACTGTTTTTT.

This rearrangement joins TRBV4-1 to TRBJ1-1, with D perhaps matching TRBD1 (6 bases). The germline V gene has CDR1 MGHRA and CDR2 YSYEKL. CDR3 length: 14 amino acids. V gave up 3 bases and J gave up 6 bases, with 14 bases separating them. In DNA, the CDR3 is TGCGCCAGCAGCCAGACAGGACCTAACTCTGAAGCTTTCTTT. Residues: CASSQTGPNSEAFF.

The chain employs TRBV7-6 and TRBJ2-2; either TRBD1 or TRBD2 may supply D (5 bases each). The CDR3 consists of 16 residues. V was clipped by 3 bases and J by 1 base, with 12 bases between them. Germline loops: CDR1 SGHVS, CDR2 FNYEAQ. CDR3 nucleotide sequence: TGTGCCAGCAGCTTGGTTTTTGGGGGGAACACCGGGGAGCTGTTTTTT. Protein: CASSLVFGGNTGELFF.

Here the CDR3 reads CASKRQGAETQYF. CDR3 DNA sequence: TGCGCCAGCAAGCGACAGGGCGCAGAGACCCAGTACTTC. The rearrangement links TRBV5-1 to TRBJ2-5; 7 nucleotides match TRBD1. The CDR3 is 13 amino acids. CDR1 is SGHRS and CDR2 is YFSETQ in the germline V gene. With V trimmed by 6 bases and J by 4 bases, 6 bases remained unmatched.

The V gene is TRBV27, the J gene TRBJ2-6; D gene uncertain. Deletions cut 4 bases from V and 1 base from J, with 11 bases between. The germline V gene has CDR1 MNHEY and CDR2 SMNVEV (reference sequence). The CDR3 runs 16 residues. The CDR3 loop is CASSSFALSGANVLTF. CDR3 nucleotides: TGTGCCAGCAGTTCCTTCGCCCTATCTGGGGCCAACGTCCTGACTTTC.

This clonotype has a single count. V is TRBV3-1 and J is TRBJ2-1; the match to TRBD2 covers 10 bases. Germline V gives CDR1 LGHDT, CDR2 YNNKEL (reference sequence). Losses at the gene ends were 3 bases for V and 9 bases for J; bases not matched to a gene: 11. This CDR3 spans 16 amino acids. CDR3 protein: CASSHNRASGGGEQFF. The CDR3 DNA reads TGTGCCAGCAGCCATAATCGGGCTAGCGGGGGCGGTGAGCAGTTCTTC.

The genes are TRBV20-1 and TRBJ1-6; D not certain. There are 14 residues in the CDR3. V was clipped by 5 bases and J by 1 base, with 9 bases between them. The V gene's germline CDR1 is DFQATT and CDR2 SNEGSKA (reference sequence). CDR3 sequence (DNA): TGCAGTGCTCCCCCATGGTCCTATAATTCACCCCTCCACTTT. It translates to CSAPPWSYNSPLHF.

The V and J genes are TRBV7-6 and TRBJ2-3, with TRBD2 identical over 7 bases. V lost 5 bases to trimming and J lost 0 bases; unmatched junction nucleotides: 8. CDR1 is SGHVS and CDR2 is FNYEAQ in the germline V gene. CDR3 length equals 16 residues. In nucleotides, the CDR3 is TGTGCCAGCAGCCCAACTAGCGTTCCTAGCACAGATACGCAGTATTTT. Protein sequence: CASSPTSVPSTDTQYF.

V and J are TRBV4-1 and TRBJ2-1; D is possibly TRBD2 (6 bases). V lost 0 bases to trimming and J lost 0 bases, with 12 bases between them. The CDR3 consists of 17 residues. The germline CDR1 and CDR2 sequences are MGHRA and YSYEKL. The CDR3 protein is CASSQDPRGSSYNEQFF. The CDR3 DNA follows: TGCGCCAGCAGCCAAGACCCCCGGGGGAGCTCCTACAATGAGCAGTTCTTC.

The rearrangement joins TRBV20-1 to TRBJ1-2; a weak D match, TRBD1 (6 bases). The CDR3 consists of 13 residues. Germline loops: CDR1 DFQATT, CDR2 SNEGSKA (reference sequence). Deletions cut 7 bases from V and 4 bases from J, with 16 bases between. The chain's CDR3 is CSVKGQEGYGYTF. The CDR3 DNA reads TGCAGTGTTAAGGGACAAGAAGGCTATGGCTACACCTTC.

The J gene is TRBJ2-1, the V gene TRBV2, with TRBD2 identical over 11 bases. The CDR3 is made up of 14 amino acids. Germline lookup yields CDR1 SNHLY and CDR2 FYNNEI. Germline trimming cut 4 bases from V and 9 bases from J; bases unmatched to any gene: 5. The CDR3 protein is CASSVTSGDTEQFF. The CDR3 coding sequence is TGTGCCAGCAGTGTGACTAGCGGGGACACTGAGCAGTTCTTC.

This clonotype was recorded only once. This chain joins TRBV7-6 and TRBJ2-5, with 11 bases that match TRBD2. This CDR3 has 16 amino acids. V was clipped by 5 bases and J by 1 base; unmatched bases: 6. The germline V gene encodes CDR1 SGHVS and CDR2 FNYEAQ. CDR3 residues: CASSPLAGATQETQYF. As DNA, the CDR3 is TGTGCCAGCAGCCCACTAGCGGGGGCTACCCAAGAGACCCAGTACTTC.

DNA of the CDR3: TGTGCCAGCAGTTTAAACCGGGAGCTGTTTTTT. This codes for CASSLNRELFF. The chain uses TRBV12-3 or TRBV12-4 and TRBJ2-2; no definite D call. The CDR3 is 11 residues long. Trimming left V 2 bases short and J 9 bases short, with 4 bases between.